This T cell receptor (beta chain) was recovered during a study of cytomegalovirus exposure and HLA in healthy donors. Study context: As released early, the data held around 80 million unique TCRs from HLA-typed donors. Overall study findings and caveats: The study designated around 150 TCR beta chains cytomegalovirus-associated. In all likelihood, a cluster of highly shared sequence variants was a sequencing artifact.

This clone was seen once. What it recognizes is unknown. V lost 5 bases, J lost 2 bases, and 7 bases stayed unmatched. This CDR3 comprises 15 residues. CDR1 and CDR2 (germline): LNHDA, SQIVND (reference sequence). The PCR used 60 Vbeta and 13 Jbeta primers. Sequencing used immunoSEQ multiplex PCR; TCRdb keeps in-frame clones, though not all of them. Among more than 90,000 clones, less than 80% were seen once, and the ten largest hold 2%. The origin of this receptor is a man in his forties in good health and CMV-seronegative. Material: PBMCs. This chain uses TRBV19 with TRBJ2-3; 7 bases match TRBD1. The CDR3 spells CASSSTTGPTDTQYF. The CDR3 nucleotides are TGTGCCAGTAGTTCTACGACAGGGCCCACAGATACGCAGTATTTT.